This TCR beta chain is from a study of T cells after yellow fever vaccination. Study overall: When fractions had low cell numbers, they were prepared with SMART-Seq v4 Ultra Low Input.

TCRdb reprocessed the 5' RACE reads with MiXCR, giving one entry per CDR3 protein. The sample contains 200,000 to 250,000 distinct CDR3 sequences, 3.2% of which appear only once. This clonotype was seen many times. Its antigen is as yet unknown. The study, taken as a whole, reports: FACS-sorted repertoires could harbor abundant contaminating bulk-population clonotypes. Post-booster repertoires again held most primary-vaccination clones (just under 97% CD4, 75% to 90% CD8). It was the secondary response that reached its peak faster, day 5 versus 15, but it was weaker.

Germline V gene lookup returns CDR1 SGHRS and CDR2 YFSETQ. The CDR3 covers 15 residues. V shed 2 bases and J shed 4 bases, with 14 bases lying between them. Material: CD4+ T cells sorted from PBMCs, obtained 10 days after the yellow fever booster vaccination. J is TRBJ2-3 and V is TRBV5-1; the D gene is possibly TRBD2 (6 bases). The TCR sequence derives from a man in his late teens or twenties who received the YFV17D yellow fever vaccine. CDR3 protein: CASSFGTLKADTQYF. The CDR3 DNA follows: TGCGCCAGCAGCTTCGGGACTCTTAAGGCAGATACGCAGTATTTT.